In this sample, the clone carrying this TCR beta chain turned up a few times. Its specificity is unknown. The data were taken from a study of identical twins. Study-level findings and limits: Because invariant MAIT and iNKT cells could be present, zero-insertion analyses could be partly confounded. Compared with models, monozygotic twins showed more out-of-frame TCR alpha sharing.

A template switching step contributed a universal primer site, while unique molecular identifiers were present in the cDNA. Via MiXCR, TCRdb re-called the 5' RACE reads, giving one row per CDR3 protein. The sample yields around 480,000 distinct CDR3 sequences, 12% to 15% seen once. All donors were healthy Caucasians. Trimming removed 2 bases from V and 6 bases from J; junction bases left unmatched: 4. The CDR3 runs 16 residues. Germline V gene sequence: CDR1 SEHNR, CDR2 FQNEAQ (reference sequence). The same data also contributed to another study, on yellow fever vaccine responses in identical twins.

Sequencing input: CD4+ T cells sorted from blood. The clonotype originates from a woman under 30 in good health. The rearrangement uses TRBV7-9 and TRBJ2-2; 12 bases are shared with TRBD2. The CDR3 here is CASSLLAGGPAGELFF. The CDR3, as DNA: TGTGCCAGCAGCTTACTAGCGGGAGGGCCCGCCGGGGAGCTGTTTTTT. Together with reference TRBV7-9 and TRBJ2-2, the CDR3 gives the full variable domain: DTGVSQNPRHKITKRGQNVTFRCDPISEHNRLYWYRQTLGQGPEFLTYFQNEAQLEKSRLLSDRFSAERPKGSFSTLEIQRTEQGDSAMYLCASSLLAGGPAGELFFGEGSRLTVL.